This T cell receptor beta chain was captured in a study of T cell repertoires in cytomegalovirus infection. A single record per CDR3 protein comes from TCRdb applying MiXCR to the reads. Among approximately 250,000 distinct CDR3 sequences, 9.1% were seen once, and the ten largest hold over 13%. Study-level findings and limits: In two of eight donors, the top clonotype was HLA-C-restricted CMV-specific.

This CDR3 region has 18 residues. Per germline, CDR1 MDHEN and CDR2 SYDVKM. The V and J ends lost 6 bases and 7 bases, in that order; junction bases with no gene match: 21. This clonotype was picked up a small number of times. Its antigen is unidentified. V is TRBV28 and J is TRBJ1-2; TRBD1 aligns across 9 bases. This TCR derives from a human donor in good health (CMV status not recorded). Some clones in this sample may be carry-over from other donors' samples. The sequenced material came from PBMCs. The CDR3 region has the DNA TGTGCCAGCAGCCCTCAAATTAACAGGGGGCGAAAGGTTTTTGGCTACACCTTC. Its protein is CASSPQINRGRKVFGYTF.